The entry below gives a single TCR beta chain sequence along with its context. Its antigen remains unknown. Data came from immunoSEQ multiplex PCR; TCRdb stores just in-frame clones and leaves some out. Among roughly 68,000 clones listed, around 83% were seen once. The CDR3 totals 14 residues. Per the germline V gene, CDR1 is MNHEY and CDR2 is SVGAGI. Trimming shortened V by 1 base and J by 3 bases, and 9 bases separated the two germline ends. The data stem from a study of OX40 agonist ivuxolimab in advanced cancers. At the level of the study: Three patients responded partially, comprising one with hepatocellular carcinoma and two with cutaneous melanoma. General study findings and limits: Patients who responded partially at 0.1-3.0 mg/kg showed clonal expansion ranking among the lowest. Clonal expansion by week 6 occurred in CD4+ and CD8+ blood T cells (at 0.1 to 3.0 mg/kg).

Sequencing was performed on CD4+ or CD8+ T cells sorted from blood, taken in a trial of the OX40 agonist ivuxolimab. The TCR comes from an adult with an advanced solid tumor such as melanoma, head and neck, liver or kidney cancer. V and J are TRBV6-5 and TRBJ2-5, with D unresolved. The CDR3 DNA reads TGTGCCAGCAGTTACTTGTCAGGAAAAGAGACCCAGTACTTC. This translates into CASSYLSGKETQYF.